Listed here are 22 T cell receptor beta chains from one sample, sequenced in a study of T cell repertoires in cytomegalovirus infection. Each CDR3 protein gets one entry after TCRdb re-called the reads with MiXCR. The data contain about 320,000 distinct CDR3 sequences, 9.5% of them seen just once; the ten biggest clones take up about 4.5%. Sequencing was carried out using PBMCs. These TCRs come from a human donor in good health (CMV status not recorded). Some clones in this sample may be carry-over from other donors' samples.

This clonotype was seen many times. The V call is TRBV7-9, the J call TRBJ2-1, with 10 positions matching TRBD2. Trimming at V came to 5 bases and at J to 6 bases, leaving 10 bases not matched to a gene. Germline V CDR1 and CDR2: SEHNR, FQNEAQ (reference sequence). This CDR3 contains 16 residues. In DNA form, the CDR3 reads TGTGCCAGCAGCGCCCCTTTAGCGGGAGGTCCCAATGAGCAGTTCTTC. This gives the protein CASSAPLAGGPNEQFF.

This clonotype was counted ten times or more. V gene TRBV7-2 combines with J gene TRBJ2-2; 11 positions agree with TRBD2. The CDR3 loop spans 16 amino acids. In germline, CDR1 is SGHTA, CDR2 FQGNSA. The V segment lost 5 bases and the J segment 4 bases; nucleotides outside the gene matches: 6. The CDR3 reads CASSLTSGRVTGELFF. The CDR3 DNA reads TGTGCCAGCAGCCTTACTAGCGGGAGAGTCACCGGGGAGCTGTTTTTT.

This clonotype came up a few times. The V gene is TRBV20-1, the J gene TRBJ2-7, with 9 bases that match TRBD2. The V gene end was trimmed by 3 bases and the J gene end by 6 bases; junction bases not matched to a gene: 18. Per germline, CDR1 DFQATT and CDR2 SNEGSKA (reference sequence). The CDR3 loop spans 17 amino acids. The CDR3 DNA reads TGCAGTGCTAGTGCCGGGACTAGCACTCTCCGGTCTGGCGAGCAGTACTTC. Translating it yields CSASAGTSTLRSGEQYF.

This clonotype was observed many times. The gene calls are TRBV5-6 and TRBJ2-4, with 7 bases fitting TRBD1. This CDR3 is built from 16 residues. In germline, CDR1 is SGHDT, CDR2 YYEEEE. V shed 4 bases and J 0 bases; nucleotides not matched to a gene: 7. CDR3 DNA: TGTGCCAGCAGCATTCTACAGGGGTTAGCCAAAAACATTCAGTACTTC. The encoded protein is CASSILQGLAKNIQYF.

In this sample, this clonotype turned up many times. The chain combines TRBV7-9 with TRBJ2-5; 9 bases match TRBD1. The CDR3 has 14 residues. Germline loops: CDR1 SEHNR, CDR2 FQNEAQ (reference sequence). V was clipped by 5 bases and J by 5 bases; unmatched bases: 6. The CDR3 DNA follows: TGTGCCAGCAGCAAGACAGGGGGACGGGAGACCCAGTACTTC. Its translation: CASSKTGGRETQYF.

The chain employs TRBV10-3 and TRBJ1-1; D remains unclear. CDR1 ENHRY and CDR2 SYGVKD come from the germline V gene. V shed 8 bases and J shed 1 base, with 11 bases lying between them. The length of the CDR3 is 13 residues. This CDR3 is CAISSGQNTEAFF. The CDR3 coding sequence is TGTGCCATCTCAAGCGGGCAGAACACTGAAGCTTTCTTT.

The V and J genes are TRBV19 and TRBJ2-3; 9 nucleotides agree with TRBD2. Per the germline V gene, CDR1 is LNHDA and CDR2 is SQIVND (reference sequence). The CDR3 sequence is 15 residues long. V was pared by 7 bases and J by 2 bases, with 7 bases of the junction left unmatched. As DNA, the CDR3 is TGTGCCAGTACACAGCGGGGGGACCCCACAGATACGCAGTATTTT. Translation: CASTQRGDPTDTQYF.

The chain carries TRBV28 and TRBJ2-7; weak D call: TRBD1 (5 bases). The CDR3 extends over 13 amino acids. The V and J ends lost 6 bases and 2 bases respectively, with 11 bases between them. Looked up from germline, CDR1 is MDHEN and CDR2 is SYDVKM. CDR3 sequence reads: CASSRQLPYEQYF. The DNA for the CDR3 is TGTGCCAGCAGCAGACAGCTACCCTACGAGCAGTACTTC.

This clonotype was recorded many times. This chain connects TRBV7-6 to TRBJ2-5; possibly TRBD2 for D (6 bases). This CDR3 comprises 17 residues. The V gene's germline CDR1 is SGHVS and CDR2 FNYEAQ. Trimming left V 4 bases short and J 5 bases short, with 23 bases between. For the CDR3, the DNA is TGTGCCAGCAGCTCCCTCGGCGGGACGGAGGACGCCGAGACCCAGTACTTC. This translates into CASSSLGGTEDAETQYF.

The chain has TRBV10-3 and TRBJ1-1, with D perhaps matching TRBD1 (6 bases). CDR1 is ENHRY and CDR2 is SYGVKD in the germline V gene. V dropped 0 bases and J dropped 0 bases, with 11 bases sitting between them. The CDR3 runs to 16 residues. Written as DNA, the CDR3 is TGTGCCATCAGTGAGTCGCCCACAGGGATGAACACTGAAGCTTTCTTT. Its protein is CAISESPTGMNTEAFF.

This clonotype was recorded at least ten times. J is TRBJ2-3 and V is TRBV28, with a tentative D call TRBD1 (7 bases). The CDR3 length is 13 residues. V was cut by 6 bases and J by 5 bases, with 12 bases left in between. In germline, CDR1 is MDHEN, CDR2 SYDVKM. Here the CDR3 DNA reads TGTGCCAGCAGGGAGGGGGCGGTAGATACGCAGTATTTT. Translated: CASREGAVDTQYF.

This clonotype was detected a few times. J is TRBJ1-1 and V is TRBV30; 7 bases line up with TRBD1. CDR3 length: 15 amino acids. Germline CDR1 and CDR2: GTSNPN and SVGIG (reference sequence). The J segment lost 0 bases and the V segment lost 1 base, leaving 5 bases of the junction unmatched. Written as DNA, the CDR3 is TGTGCCTGGAGTGCTGGGACAGCGATGAACACTGAAGCTTTCTTT. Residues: CAWSAGTAMNTEAFF. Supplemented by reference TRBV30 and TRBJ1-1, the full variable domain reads SQTIHQWPATLVQPVGSPLSLECTVEGTSNPNLYWYRQAAGRGLQLLFYSVGIGQISSEVPQNLSASRPQDRQFILSSKKLLLSDSGFYLCAWSAGTAMNTEAFFGQGTRLTVV.

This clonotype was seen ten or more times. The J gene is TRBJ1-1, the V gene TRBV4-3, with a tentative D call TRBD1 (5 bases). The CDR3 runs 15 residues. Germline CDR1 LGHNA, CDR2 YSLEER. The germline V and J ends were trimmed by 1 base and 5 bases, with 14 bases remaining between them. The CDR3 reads CASSQAGGGWTEAFF. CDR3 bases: TGCGCCAGCAGCCAAGCGGGGGGGGGATGGACTGAAGCTTTCTTT.

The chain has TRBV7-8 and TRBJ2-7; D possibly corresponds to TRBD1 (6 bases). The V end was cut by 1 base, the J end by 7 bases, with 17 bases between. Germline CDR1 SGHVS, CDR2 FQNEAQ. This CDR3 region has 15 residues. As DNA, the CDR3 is TGTGCCAGCAGCTTAGGTCAGGGGCCCTCGTGGGAGCAGTACTTC. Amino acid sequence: CASSLGQGPSWEQYF. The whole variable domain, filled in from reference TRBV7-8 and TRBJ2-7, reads GAGVSQSPRYKVAKRGQDVALRCDPISGHVSLFWYQQALGQGPEFLTYFQNEAQLDKSGLPSDRFFAERPEGSVSTLKIQRTQQEDSAVYLCASSLGQGPSWEQYFGPGTRLTVT.

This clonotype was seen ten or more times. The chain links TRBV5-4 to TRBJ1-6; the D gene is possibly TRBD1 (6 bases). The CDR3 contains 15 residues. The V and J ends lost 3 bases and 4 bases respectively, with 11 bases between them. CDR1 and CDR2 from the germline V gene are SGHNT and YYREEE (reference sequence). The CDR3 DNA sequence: TGTGCCAGCAGCTCAGGGGTATCTTATAATTCACCCCTCCACTTT. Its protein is CASSSGVSYNSPLHF. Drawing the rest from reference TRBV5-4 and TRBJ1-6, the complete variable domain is ETGVTQSPTHLIKTRGQQVTLRCSSQSGHNTVSWYQQALGQGPQFIFQYYREEENGRGNFPPRFSGLQFPNYSSELNVNALELDDSALYLCASSSGVSYNSPLHFGNGTRLTVT.

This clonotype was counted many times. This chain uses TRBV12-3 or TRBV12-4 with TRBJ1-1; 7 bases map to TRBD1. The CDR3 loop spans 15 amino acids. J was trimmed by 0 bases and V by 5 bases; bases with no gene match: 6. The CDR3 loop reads CASSRDGTVNTEAFF. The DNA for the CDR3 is TGTGCCAGCAGTCGTGACGGGACAGTGAACACTGAAGCTTTCTTT.

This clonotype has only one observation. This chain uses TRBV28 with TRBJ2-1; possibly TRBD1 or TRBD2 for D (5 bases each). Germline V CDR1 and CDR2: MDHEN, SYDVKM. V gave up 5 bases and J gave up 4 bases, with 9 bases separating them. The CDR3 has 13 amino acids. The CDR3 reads CASSGGYYNEQFF. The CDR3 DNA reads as TGTGCCAGCAGTGGGGGATATTACAATGAGCAGTTCTTC. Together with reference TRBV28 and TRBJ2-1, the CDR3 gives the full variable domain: DVKVTQSSRYLVKRTGEKVFLECVQDMDHENMFWYRQDPGLGLRLIYFSYDVKMKEKGDIPEGYSVSREKKERFSLILESASTNQTSMYLCASSGGYYNEQFFGPGTRLTVL.

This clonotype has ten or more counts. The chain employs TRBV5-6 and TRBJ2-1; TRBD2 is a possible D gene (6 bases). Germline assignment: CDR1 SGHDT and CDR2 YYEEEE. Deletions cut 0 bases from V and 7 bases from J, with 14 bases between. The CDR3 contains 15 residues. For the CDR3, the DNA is TGTGCCAGCAGCTTGGTTACGGGAGAGGGGAATGAGCAGTTCTTC. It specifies CASSLVTGEGNEQFF.

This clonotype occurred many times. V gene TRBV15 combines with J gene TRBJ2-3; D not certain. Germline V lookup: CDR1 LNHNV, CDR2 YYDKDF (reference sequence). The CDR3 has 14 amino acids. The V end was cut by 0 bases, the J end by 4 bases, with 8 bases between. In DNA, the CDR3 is TGTGCCACCAGCAGAGAAATAGGAGCAGATACGCAGTATTTT. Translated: CATSREIGADTQYF.

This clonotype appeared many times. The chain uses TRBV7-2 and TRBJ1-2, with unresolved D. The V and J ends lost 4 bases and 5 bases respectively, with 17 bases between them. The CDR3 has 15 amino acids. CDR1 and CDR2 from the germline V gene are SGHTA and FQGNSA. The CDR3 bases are TGTGCCAGCAGCTCACGAGGAGGGAGAGGGTATGGCTACACCTTC. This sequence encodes CASSSRGGRGYGYTF.

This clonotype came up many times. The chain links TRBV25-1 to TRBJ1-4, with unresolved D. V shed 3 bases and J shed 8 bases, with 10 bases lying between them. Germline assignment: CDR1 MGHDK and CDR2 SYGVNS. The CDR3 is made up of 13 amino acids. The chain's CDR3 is CASSESALEKLFF. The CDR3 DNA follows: TGTGCCAGCAGTGAGTCTGCCTTAGAAAAACTGTTTTTT.

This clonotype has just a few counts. This CDR3 is CASSSSDRGRNYGYTF. The CDR3 DNA reads as TGTGCCAGCAGCTCAAGCGACAGGGGTAGGAACTATGGCTACACCTTC. V and J are TRBV12-3 or TRBV12-4 and TRBJ1-2, with TRBD1 matching over 8 bases. After removal of 6 bases from V and 2 bases from J, the junction contained 11 bases not matched to a gene. The CDR3 runs to 16 residues.